One sample yielded the 13 T cell receptor beta chains listed below, sequenced in a study of post-analysis software for immune sequencing data. Whole-study results and caveats: TRBV5-6, TRBV5-1 and TRBV20-1 belonged to a set of roughly 5 TRBV segments that were more frequent in patients than controls.

Antigens of these TCRs are unknown. TCR beta cDNA libraries included unique molecular identifiers. MiXCR, run by TCRdb on the PCR reads, gives a single entry per CDR3 protein. The sample has fewer than 850,000 distinct CDR3 sequences; under 60% are singletons. Sequencing was carried out using blood. These receptors all come from a girl aged 10 to 17 with multiple sclerosis.

This chain links TRBV2 with TRBJ1-1; unclear D gene. This CDR3 comprises 13 residues. Per germline, CDR1 SNHLY and CDR2 FYNNEI. V lost 3 bases and J lost 6, with 11 bases in between. CDR3 in amino acids: CASSERLSAEAFF. The CDR3 DNA reads as TGTGCCAGCAGTGAGAGGCTATCTGCTGAAGCTTTCTTT. Filled out from reference TRBV2 and TRBJ1-1, the complete variable domain reads EPEVTQTPSHQVTQMGQEVILRCVPISNHLYFYWYRQILGQKVEFLVSFYNNEISEKSEIFDDQFSVERPDGSNFTLKIRSTKLEDSAMYFCASSERLSAEAFFGQGTRLTVV.

This clonotype was seen only a few times. This sequence joins TRBV4-3 and TRBJ2-3; D not certain. Trimming stripped 1 base from V and 6 bases from J, with 17 bases between. This CDR3 is 16 amino acids long. Germline lookup yields CDR1 LGHNA and CDR2 YSLEER. In DNA, the CDR3 is TGCGCCAGCAGCCAAGGGGAAATTAGCTCCCCCGATACGCAGTATTTT. Its protein is CASSQGEISSPDTQYF.

The chain employs TRBV4-2 and TRBJ2-1; 9 nucleotides align to TRBD1. V shed 3 bases, J shed 2 bases, and the junction held 8 bases outside the gene matches. The germline gives CDR1 LGHNA, CDR2 YNFKEQ. There are 17 residues in the CDR3. CDR3 sequence reads: CASSQDQDRGTYNEQFF. In nucleotides, the CDR3 is TGTGCCAGCAGCCAGGACCAGGACAGGGGTACCTACAATGAGCAGTTCTTC.

This clonotype appeared once. This clone may be a read error of a much larger clone one base away. The chain links TRBV6-5 to TRBJ2-2, with D hard to call. This CDR3 is 13 amino acids long. V lost 2 bases and J lost 3, with 4 bases in between. CDR1 and CDR2 (germline): MNHEY, SVGAGI. The CDR3 loop is CASSYIDTGELFF. The DNA of the CDR3 is TGTGCCAGCAGTTACATCGACACCGGGGAGCTGTTTTTT.

This clonotype turned up a few times. The genes are TRBV4-2 and TRBJ2-7, with D tentatively TRBD2 (5 bases). CDR3 length equals 18 residues. The V gene's germline CDR1 is LGHNA and CDR2 YNFKEQ. V was trimmed by 0 bases and J by 4 bases, leaving 22 bases between them. The CDR3 nucleotides read TGTGCCAGCAGCCAAGATCTCCCGACTATGGCGAAGGTGTACGAGCAGTACTTC. It specifies CASSQDLPTMAKVYEQYF.

The gene calls are TRBV19 and TRBJ1-2; unclear D gene. Germline lookup yields CDR1 LNHDA and CDR2 SQIVND (reference sequence). V was pared by 4 bases and J by 2 bases, with 8 bases between. CDR3 length: 13 residues. CDR3 sequence: CASSKTFNYGYTF. The CDR3 nucleotides read TGTGCCAGTAGTAAGACATTCAACTATGGCTACACCTTC. The variable domain in full, with the rest retrieved from reference TRBV19 and TRBJ1-2, is DGGITQSPKYLFRKEGQNVTLSCEQNLNHDAMYWYRQDPGQGLRLIYYSQIVNDFQKGDIAEGYSVSREKKESFPLTVTSAQKNPTAFYLCASSKTFNYGYTFGSGTRLTVV.

CDR3 sequence (DNA): TGTGCCTGGAGTCTACACCAAGCTAACTATGGCTACACCTTC. Protein sequence: CAWSLHQANYGYTF. The V gene is TRBV30, the J gene TRBJ1-2, with D uncertain. Trimming pared 2 bases from V and 0 bases from J, leaving 10 bases between. CDR1 and CDR2 (germline): GTSNPN, SVGIG (reference sequence). CDR3 length: 14 residues.

In nucleotides, the CDR3 is TGCAGTGCCGGGACTAGCGGGAGGTCGGGCTACAATGAGCAGTTCTTC. Translation gives CSAGTSGRSGYNEQFF. The rearrangement joins TRBV20-1 to TRBJ2-1; TRBD2 matches at 15 bases. J was trimmed by 3 bases and V by 6 bases; bases with no gene match: 6. This CDR3 is built from 16 residues. Germline values: CDR1 DFQATT, CDR2 SNEGSKA (reference sequence).

The rearrangement links TRBV29-1 to TRBJ2-1; perhaps TRBD2 as D (9 bases). CDR3 size: 18 residues. V dropped 7 bases and J dropped 10 bases, with 35 bases sitting between them. The germline V gene encodes CDR1 SQVTM and CDR2 ANQGSEA. CDR3 bases: TGCAGCGCCCACAGGGGGGGCCGACTAGCGGCTAATAAGGGAGAGCAGTTCTTC. Protein product: CSAHRGGRLAANKGEQFF.

The chain links TRBV20-1 to TRBJ2-5; D unresolved. This CDR3 comprises 15 residues. Germline V gene lookup returns CDR1 DFQATT and CDR2 SNEGSKA (reference sequence). V lost 2 bases, J lost 2 bases, and 15 bases lay in between. The CDR3 bases are TGCAGTGCTAGACCTTCCCTCGGGCTACAAGAGACCCAGTACTTC. It specifies CSARPSLGLQETQYF.

This clonotype has more than one count but fewer than ten. The germline gene is not matched at one end of the junction; a read error may be the cause. CDR3 DNA: TGTGCCACCAGTTTACGGGGGGCGCTCGGGACCCAGTACTTC. The encoded protein is CATSLRGALGTQYF. V and J are TRBV27 and TRBJ2-5, with D possibly being TRBD2 (7 bases). The CDR3 is 14 residues long. Germline CDR1 reads MNHEY; CDR2 reads SMNVEV (reference sequence).

The V call is TRBV7-9, the J call TRBJ1-4; D unresolved. The CDR3 has 13 residues. V was trimmed by 2 bases and J by 7 bases, leaving 8 bases between them. The germline V gene encodes CDR1 SEHNR and CDR2 FQNEAQ (reference sequence). CDR3 region: CASSLSWGEKLFF. DNA for the CDR3: TGTGCCAGCAGCTTATCGTGGGGTGAAAAACTGTTTTTT.

This chain's CDR3 is CASSLGASGRSDTQYF. DNA of the CDR3: TGTGCCAGCAGCTTAGGGGCTAGCGGGAGATCGGATACGCAGTATTTT. The rearrangement uses TRBV7-9 and TRBJ2-3, with TRBD2 matching 10 bases. Trimming cost V 1 base and J 6 bases; bases outside gene matches: 7. This CDR3 spans 16 amino acids. Germline V gives CDR1 SEHNR, CDR2 FQNEAQ (reference sequence).